The next 17 T cell receptor beta chains were all read from a single sample in a study of shared clonotypes between healthy human individuals. Sequencing was performed with immunoSEQ multiplex PCR; in TCRdb, only in-frame clones are kept and a portion is missing. The sample yields under 2.5 million clones, 92% seen once. Input material: naive CD4+ T cells from PBMCs. Described subset: CD45RA+ positively selected. These receptors were collected from a man aged 18 to 29 in good health. Some clones in this sample may be carry-over from other donors' samples.

The chain joins TRBV12-5 to TRBJ2-1; the D gene is possibly TRBD2 (5 bases). V was trimmed by 1 base and J by 8 bases, leaving 12 bases between them. CDR1 is LGHNT and CDR2 is FRNRAP in the germline V gene. The CDR3 is 14 amino acids. DNA of the CDR3: TGTGCTAGTGGTTTGGCCCGGGGTTTAGATGAGCAGTTCTTC. It is translated as CASGLARGLDEQFF.

The chain joins TRBV27 to TRBJ2-2; D is possibly TRBD1 or TRBD2 (7 bases each). In germline, CDR1 is MNHEY, CDR2 SMNVEV (reference sequence). CDR3 length: 15 residues. Trimming shortened V by 3 bases and J by 3 bases, and 11 bases separated the two germline ends. In DNA form, the CDR3 reads TGTGCCAGCAGTTTTGCAGGGGGGGACACCGGGGAGCTGTTTTTT. Translating it yields CASSFAGGDTGELFF.

Comments on this clone: The same CDR3 is also encoded by other DNA sequences in this sample. This chain links TRBV30 with TRBJ2-5, with D possibly being TRBD1 or TRBD2 (6 bases each). CDR3 size: 13 residues. V shed 0 bases and J shed 6 bases, with 11 bases lying between them. Germline-derived CDR1 and CDR2 are GTSNPN and SVGIG (reference sequence). The CDR3 DNA reads TGTGCCTGGAGTGTAGGGGGGAGCAAGACCCAGTACTTC. Its protein is CAWSVGGSKTQYF.

This chain uses TRBV27 with TRBJ1-1; D is perhaps TRBD1 (5 bases). CDR3 length equals 11 residues. V was shortened by 3 bases and J by 6 bases, with 5 bases between the two germline ends. Germline values: CDR1 MNHEY, CDR2 SMNVEV (reference sequence). Written as DNA, the CDR3 is TGTGCCAGCAGTTTGGGGCCTGAAGCTTTCTTT. Translated, it gives CASSLGPEAFF.

This chain connects TRBV4-3 to TRBJ2-7; D might be TRBD2 (5 bases). This CDR3 has 14 residues. Germline CDR1 is LGHNA and CDR2 is YSLEER. The V gene lost 1 base and the J gene lost 6 bases, with 13 bases spanning the gap. CDR3 nucleotides: TGCGCCAGCAGCCAAGTGTCGGGGATCGGCGAGCAGTACTTC. Amino acids: CASSQVSGIGEQYF.

This clone was detected once. The rearrangement uses TRBV2 and TRBJ2-2; D may be TRBD2 (5 bases). The CDR3 is 15 residues long. The ends were cut back, 1 base at V and 5 bases at J, with 11 bases in the middle. Germline assignment: CDR1 SNHLY and CDR2 FYNNEI. CDR3 in amino acids: CASSEVASPTGELFF. The CDR3 DNA reads as TGTGCCAGCAGTGAAGTGGCTAGCCCGACCGGGGAGCTGTTTTTT.

V is TRBV7-6 and J is TRBJ2-5; 7 bases map to TRBD2. CDR1 is SGHVS, CDR2 FNYEAQ, per germline. Unmatched junction bases numbered 12, after V lost 7 bases and J lost 4 bases. The CDR3 has 15 amino acids. The CDR3 sequence: CASTLFGRTVETQYF. The CDR3 DNA reads TGTGCCAGCACCCTATTCGGGAGGACGGTAGAGACCCAGTACTTC.

The chain is built from TRBV28 and TRBJ1-3, with 8 bases that match TRBD1. The V and J ends lost 3 bases and 4 bases, in that order; junction bases with no gene match: 5. The germline V gene encodes CDR1 MDHEN and CDR2 SYDVKM. CDR3 size: 15 residues. The CDR3 nucleotides read TGTGCCAGCAGTTTCCAGGGGGCGGGAGGAAACACCATATATTTT. Its protein product is CASSFQGAGGNTIYF.

This clone has a single count. V and J are TRBV25-1 and TRBJ2-7; no clear D gene. This CDR3 spans 13 amino acids. Germline values: CDR1 MGHDK, CDR2 SYGVNS. The V end was cut by 6 bases, the J end by 1 base, with 10 bases between. CDR3 in DNA: TGTGCCAGCAGCCGGACGGCTTCCTACGAGCAGTACTTC. Translated: CASSRTASYEQYF.

The chain combines TRBV6-1 with TRBJ2-7; 8 nucleotides match TRBD2. Germline V gene data show CDR1 as MNHNS and CDR2 as SASEGT. Unmatched junction bases numbered 9, after V lost 3 bases and J lost 5 bases. CDR3 length equals 15 residues. DNA of the CDR3: TGTGCCAGCAGTGACCCGTTCAGCGGGAGCCACGAGCAGTACTTC. Amino acid sequence: CASSDPFSGSHEQYF.

This chain joins TRBV5-1 and TRBJ1-6; D is unresolved. V was cut by 3 bases and J by 9 bases, with 13 bases left in between. Germline CDR1 reads SGHRS; CDR2 reads YFSETQ. The CDR3 runs to 14 residues. The CDR3 DNA follows: TGCGCCAGCAGCTCCAGGACTCTCGGTTCACCCCTCCACTTT. It is translated as CASSSRTLGSPLHF.

The chain is built from TRBV28 and TRBJ2-5; D gene ambiguous. Germline V lookup: CDR1 MDHEN, CDR2 SYDVKM. Trimming took 6 bases from V and 7 from J, leaving 9 bases between them. This CDR3 region has 11 residues. CDR3 in amino acids: CASRAAGTQYF. The CDR3 region has the DNA TGTGCCAGCAGGGCCGCCGGGACCCAGTACTTC.

The J gene is TRBJ2-7, the V gene TRBV5-1; TRBD2 is a possible D gene (6 bases). The CDR3 totals 15 residues. Germline loops: CDR1 SGHRS, CDR2 YFSETQ. V was shortened by 3 bases and J by 1 base, with 14 bases between the two germline ends. For the CDR3, the DNA is TGCGCCAGCAGCTCCCTAGGCGGGGCGTCCTACGAGCAGTACTTC. It specifies CASSSLGGASYEQYF.

The rearrangement links TRBV5-1 to TRBJ2-1; possible D gene TRBD1, 6 bases. CDR3 length equals 16 residues. Looked up from germline, CDR1 is SGHRS and CDR2 is YFSETQ. The V and J ends lost 4 bases and 1 base respectively, with 15 bases between them. CDR3 bases: TGCGCCAGCAGCCTGAGACAGGCAGTATCCTACAATGAGCAGTTCTTC. It codes for CASSLRQAVSYNEQFF.

The chain couples TRBV2 to TRBJ2-1; 9 nucleotides match TRBD1. J lost 4 bases, V lost 7 bases, and 5 bases had no gene match. CDR3 size: 14 residues. Per the germline V gene, CDR1 is SNHLY and CDR2 is FYNNEI. For the CDR3, the DNA is TGTGCCAGCACCCGGGACAGGGTTTACAATGAGCAGTTCTTC. Translating it yields CASTRDRVYNEQFF.

This chain connects TRBV7-6 to TRBJ2-6; unclear D gene. Trimming stripped 5 bases from V and 1 base from J, with 15 bases between. CDR1 is SGHVS and CDR2 is FNYEAQ in the germline V gene. The CDR3 consists of 17 residues. The CDR3 sequence is CASSPRALRSGANVLTF. Here the CDR3 DNA reads TGTGCCAGCAGCCCACGGGCCTTGCGATCTGGGGCCAACGTCCTGACTTTC.

The chain recombines TRBV28 with TRBJ2-1; D gene uncertain. V was pared by 5 bases and J by 0 bases, with 11 bases between. Germline lookup yields CDR1 MDHEN and CDR2 SYDVKM. This CDR3 is 15 amino acids long. CDR3 in DNA: TGTGCCAGCAGTCCCCCAGCGAGCTCCTACAATGAGCAGTTCTTC. This codes for CASSPPASSYNEQFF.